Listed below are T cell receptor beta chains from one sample, sequenced in a study of T-cell memory formation after mild COVID-19. TCRdb processed the 5' RACE reads anew with MiXCR; each CDR3 protein has one entry. The sample contains around 120,000 distinct CDR3 sequences, about 15% of which appear only once. Sequenced input: PBMCs or a T cell subset sorted from them (not recorded which). The receptor set was obtained from an adult woman who had mild COVID-19 (a few samples of this study predate the infection). Cell type and time point are not known. Both conserved end residues are part of each CDR3. D genes are given only for firm matches. Clone size, where shown, is once, few, many, or a class for clones that have expanded.

TGTGCCAGCCGCGGACAGGGGGCCTATGGCTACACCTTC CASRGQGAYGYTF 13 TRBV3-1 . TRBJ1-2 TRBD1
TGTGCCAGCAGTCGGGGAGATTGGCGTGAAAAACTGTTTTTT CASSRGDWREKLFF 14 TRBV6-5 . TRBJ1-4 .
TGTGCCAGCAGGGGATCAGAGGCTAACTATGGCTACACCTTC CASRGSEANYGYTF 14 TRBV12-3/TRBV12-4 few TRBJ1-2 .
TGTGCCAGCAGCCGGGAGGAGAACGGGGAGCTGTTTTTT CASSREENGELFF 13 TRBV13 few TRBJ2-2 TRBD2
TGTGCCAGCACCACGGCGGGGAGCTACAATGAGCAGTTCTTC CASTTAGSYNEQFF 14 TRBV6-2/TRBV6-3 many TRBJ2-1 .
TGTGCCAGCAGCCAACCGGACAGGGGTTTCACTGAAGCTTTCTTT CASSQPDRGFTEAFF 15 TRBV4-2 many TRBJ1-1 TRBD1
TGTGCCACTACCACATGGGGACAGGTGAACACTGAAGCTTTCTTT CATTTWGQVNTEAFF 15 TRBV19 few TRBJ1-1 TRBD1
TGTGCCAGCAGACCCGGGGGCAACTATGGCTACACCTTC CASRPGGNYGYTF 13 TRBV12-3/TRBV12-4 few TRBJ1-2 .
TGTGCCAGCAGTTTAGAGGCTGGCCCGCCCCCGGAGCAGTACTTC CASSLEAGPPPEQYF 15 TRBV12-3/TRBV12-4 . TRBJ2-7 .
TGCAGTGCCCCCAAGGCAGGGGGATTCAACAATGAGCAGTTCTTC CSAPKAGGFNNEQFF 15 TRBV20-1 . TRBJ2-1 TRBD1